The clone carrying this T cell receptor (beta chain) was detected ten times or more. Its antigen is not identified. This sequence may be a read error, since a much larger clone differs from it by one base. This sample was taken from a study of T-cell reconstitution after alpha-beta-depleted transplantation in children. The CDR3 loop spans 11 amino acids. Trimming removed 1 base at V and 6 bases at J, with 4 bases between. CDR1 ENHRY and CDR2 SYGVKD come from the germline V gene. Findings and limits, study-wide: The origin of alpha-beta T cells about two months after transplant was reportedly several hundred expanded graft clones. Several patients had high TCRbeta diversity at day 60; it came from surviving recipient T cells and thymic progenitors. Diversity and T-cell counts at one year after transplant derived mostly from new T cells.

Preparation of the TCRbeta library used unique molecular identifiers. One entry per CDR3 protein, called by TCRdb with MiXCR from the PCR reads. The top ten clones hold over 2.5% of a sample with 200,000 to 300,000 distinct CDR3 sequences, about a quarter of them seen once. Specimen: PBMCs, collected before TCRalphabeta/CD19-depleted stem cell transplant. This clonotype originated in a girl between 2 and 10 years old with Fanconi anemia, due to receive a stem cell transplant. This chain connects TRBV10-3 to TRBJ2-7, with D unclear. The CDR3: CAISEWGEQYF. The CDR3 DNA reads TGTGCCATCAGTGAGTGGGGCGAGCAGTACTTC.